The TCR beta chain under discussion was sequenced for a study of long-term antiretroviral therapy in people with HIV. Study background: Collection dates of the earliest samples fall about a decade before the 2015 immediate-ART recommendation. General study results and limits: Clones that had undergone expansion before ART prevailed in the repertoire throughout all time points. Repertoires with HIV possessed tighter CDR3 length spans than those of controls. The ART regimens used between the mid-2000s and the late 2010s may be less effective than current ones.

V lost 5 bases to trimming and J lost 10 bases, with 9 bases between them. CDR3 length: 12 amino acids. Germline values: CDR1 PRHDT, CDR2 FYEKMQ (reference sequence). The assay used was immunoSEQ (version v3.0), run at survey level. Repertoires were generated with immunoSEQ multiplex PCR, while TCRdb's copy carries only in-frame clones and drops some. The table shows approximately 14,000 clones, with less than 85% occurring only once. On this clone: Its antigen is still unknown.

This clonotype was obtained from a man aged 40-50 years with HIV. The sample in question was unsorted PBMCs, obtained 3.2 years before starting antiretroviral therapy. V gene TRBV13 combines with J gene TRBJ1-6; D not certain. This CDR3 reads CASSRARSPLHF. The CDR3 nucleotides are TGTGCCAGCAGCAGGGCAAGATCACCCCTCCACTTT.